This T cell receptor (beta chain) was sequenced for a study of cytomegalovirus exposure and HLA in healthy donors. Points from the study as a whole: Most TCR sequences showed up rarely, but some public TCRs showed up in many donors. It was likely that a cluster of highly shared sequence variants was a sequencing artifact. Available immune exposure information covered CMV serostatus only.

PCR employed 60 Vbeta and 13 Jbeta primers. Libraries were prepared by immunoSEQ multiplex PCR; TCRdb keeps only in-frame clonotypes and omits some of them. The table includes 170,000 or so clones, approximately 81% detected once. CDR1 is SSHAT and CDR2 is FNYEAQ in the germline V gene (reference sequence). CDR3 length: 16 residues. On this clone itself: The antigen is not known. At one boundary the junction diverges from the germline segment, which might be a read error.

The chain carries TRBV7-7 and TRBJ2-2; 10 bases map to TRBD2. The sample consisted of PBMCs. This receptor was obtained from a woman under 40 in good health and CMV-seronegative. The CDR3 loop is CASSPNSGRVNGELFF. The CDR3 bases are TGTGCTAGCAGCCCCAACAGCGGGAGGGTAAACGGGGAGCTGTTTTTT.